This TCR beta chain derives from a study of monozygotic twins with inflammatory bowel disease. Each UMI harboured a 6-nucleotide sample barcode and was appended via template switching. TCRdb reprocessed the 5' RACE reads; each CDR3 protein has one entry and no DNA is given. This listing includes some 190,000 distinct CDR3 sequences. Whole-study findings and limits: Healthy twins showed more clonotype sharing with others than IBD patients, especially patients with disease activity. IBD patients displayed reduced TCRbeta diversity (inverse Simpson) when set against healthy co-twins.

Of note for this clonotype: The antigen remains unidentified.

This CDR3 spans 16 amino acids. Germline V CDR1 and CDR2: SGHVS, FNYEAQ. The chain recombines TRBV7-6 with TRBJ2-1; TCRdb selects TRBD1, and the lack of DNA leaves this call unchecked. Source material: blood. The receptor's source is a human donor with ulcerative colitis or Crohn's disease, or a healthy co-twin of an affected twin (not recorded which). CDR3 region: CASSSRQIIPYNEQFF. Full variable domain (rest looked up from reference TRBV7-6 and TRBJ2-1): GAGVSQSPRYKVTKRGQDVALRCDPISGHVSLYWYRQALGQGPEFLTYFNYEAQQDKSGLPNDRFSAERPEGSISTLTIQRTEQRDSAMYRCASSSRQIIPYNEQFFGPGTRLTVL.